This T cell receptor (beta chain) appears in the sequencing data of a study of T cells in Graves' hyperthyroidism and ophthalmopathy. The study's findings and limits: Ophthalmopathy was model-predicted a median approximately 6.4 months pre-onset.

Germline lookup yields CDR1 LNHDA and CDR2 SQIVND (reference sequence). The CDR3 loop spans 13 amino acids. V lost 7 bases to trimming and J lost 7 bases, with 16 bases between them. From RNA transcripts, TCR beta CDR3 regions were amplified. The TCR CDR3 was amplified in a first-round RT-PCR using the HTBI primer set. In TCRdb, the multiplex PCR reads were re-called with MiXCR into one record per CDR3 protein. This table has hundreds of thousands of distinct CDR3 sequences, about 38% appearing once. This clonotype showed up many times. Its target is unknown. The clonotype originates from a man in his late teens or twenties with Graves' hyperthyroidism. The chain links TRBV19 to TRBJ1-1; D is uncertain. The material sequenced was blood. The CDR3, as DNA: TGTGCCAGTATCCAGGAGGAGCGAGGTGAAGCTTTCTTT. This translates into CASIQEERGEAFF.